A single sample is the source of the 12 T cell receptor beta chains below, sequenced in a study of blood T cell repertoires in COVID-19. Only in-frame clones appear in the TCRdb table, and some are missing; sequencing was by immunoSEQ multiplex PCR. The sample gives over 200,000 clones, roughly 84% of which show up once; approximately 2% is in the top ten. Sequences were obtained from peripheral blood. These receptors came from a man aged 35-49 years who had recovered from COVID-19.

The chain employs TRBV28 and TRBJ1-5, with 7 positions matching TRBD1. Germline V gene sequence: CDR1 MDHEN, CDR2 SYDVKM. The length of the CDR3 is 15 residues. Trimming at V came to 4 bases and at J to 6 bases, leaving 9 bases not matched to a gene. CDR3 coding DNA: TGTGCCAGCAGTTCAACGCCCCAGGGGGGTCAGCCCCAGCATTTT. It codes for CASSSTPQGGQPQHF.

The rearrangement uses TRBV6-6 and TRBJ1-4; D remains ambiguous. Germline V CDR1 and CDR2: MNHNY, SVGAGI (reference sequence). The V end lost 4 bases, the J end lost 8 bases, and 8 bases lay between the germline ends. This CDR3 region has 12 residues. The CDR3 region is CASSSGGEKLFF. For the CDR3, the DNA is TGTGCCAGCAGTTCAGGCGGGGAAAAACTGTTTTTT.

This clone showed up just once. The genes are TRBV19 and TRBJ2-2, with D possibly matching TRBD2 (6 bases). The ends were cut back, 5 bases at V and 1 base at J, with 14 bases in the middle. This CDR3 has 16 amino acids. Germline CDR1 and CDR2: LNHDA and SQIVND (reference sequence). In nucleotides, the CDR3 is TGTGCCAGTAGTCTCGCGGGACGGCTGAACACCGGGGAGCTGTTTTTT. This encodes CASSLAGRLNTGELFF.

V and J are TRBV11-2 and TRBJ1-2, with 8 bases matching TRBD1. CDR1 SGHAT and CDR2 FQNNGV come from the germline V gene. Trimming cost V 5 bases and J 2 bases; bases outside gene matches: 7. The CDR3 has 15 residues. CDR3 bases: TGTGCCAGCAGCCGTACAGGGGGGCAAAACTATGGCTACACCTTC. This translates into CASSRTGGQNYGYTF.

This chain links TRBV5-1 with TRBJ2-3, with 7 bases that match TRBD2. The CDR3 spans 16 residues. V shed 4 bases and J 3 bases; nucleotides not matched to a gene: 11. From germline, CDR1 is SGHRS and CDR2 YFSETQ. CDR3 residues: CASSMGPGGETDTQYF. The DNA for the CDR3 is TGCGCCAGCAGCATGGGACCGGGGGGAGAAACAGATACGCAGTATTTT.

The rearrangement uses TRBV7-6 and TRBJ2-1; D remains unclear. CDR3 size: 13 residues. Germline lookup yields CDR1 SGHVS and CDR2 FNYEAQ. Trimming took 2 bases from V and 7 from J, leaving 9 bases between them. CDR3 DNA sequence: TGTGCCAGCAGCTTATACCTACGGAATGAGCAGTTCTTC. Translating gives CASSLYLRNEQFF.

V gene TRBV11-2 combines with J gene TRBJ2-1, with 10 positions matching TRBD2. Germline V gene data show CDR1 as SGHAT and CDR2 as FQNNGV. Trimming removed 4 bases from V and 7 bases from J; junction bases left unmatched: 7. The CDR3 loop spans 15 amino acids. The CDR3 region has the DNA TGTGCCAGCAGCTCAGCGGGAGGGGGTTATAATGAGCAGTTCTTC. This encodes CASSSAGGGYNEQFF.

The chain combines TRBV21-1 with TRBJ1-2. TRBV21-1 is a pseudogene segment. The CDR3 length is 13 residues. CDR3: CARILRSGYGYTF. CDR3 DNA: TGTGCCAGAATACTCCGGTCGGGCTATGGCTACACCTTC.

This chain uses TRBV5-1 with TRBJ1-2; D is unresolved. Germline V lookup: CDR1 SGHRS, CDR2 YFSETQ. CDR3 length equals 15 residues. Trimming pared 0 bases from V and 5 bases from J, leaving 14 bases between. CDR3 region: CASSLDPSQPYGYTF. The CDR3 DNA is TGCGCCAGCAGCTTGGACCCTTCACAGCCATATGGCTACACCTTC.

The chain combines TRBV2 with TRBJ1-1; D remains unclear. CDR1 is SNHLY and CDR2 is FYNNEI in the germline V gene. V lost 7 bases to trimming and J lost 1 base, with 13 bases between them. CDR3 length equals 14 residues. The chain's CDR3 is CASTPRLWNTEAFF. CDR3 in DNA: TGTGCCAGCACCCCTAGGCTTTGGAACACTGAAGCTTTCTTT.

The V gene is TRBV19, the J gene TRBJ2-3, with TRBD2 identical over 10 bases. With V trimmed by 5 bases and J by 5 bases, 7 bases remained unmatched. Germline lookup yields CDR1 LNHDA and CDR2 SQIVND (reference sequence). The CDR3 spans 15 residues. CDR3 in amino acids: CASSFLAGVVDTQYF. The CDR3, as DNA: TGTGCCAGTAGTTTCCTAGCGGGAGTGGTAGATACGCAGTATTTT.

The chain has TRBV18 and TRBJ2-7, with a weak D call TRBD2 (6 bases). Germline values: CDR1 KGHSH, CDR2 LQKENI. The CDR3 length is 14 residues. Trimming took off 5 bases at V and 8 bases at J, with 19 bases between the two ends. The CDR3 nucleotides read TGTGCCAGCTCAATCGGATCAGCGGGTGACCAGCAGTACTTC. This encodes CASSIGSAGDQQYF.